This TCR beta chain appears in the sequencing data of a study of CD8+CD57+ T cells in acquired aplastic anemia. This clonotype has at least ten counts. Its antigen is currently unknown. Patients chosen for sequencing had CD8+CD57+ cells that had expanded, as shown by flow cytometry. Blood came from patients not yet given any therapy. Genomic DNA was employed as the template in profiling TCR beta VDJ and CDR3. TCRdb re-derived calls from the reads in MiXCR, one entry per CDR3 protein. The sample lists about 470,000 distinct CDR3 sequences, more than 25% occurring once. Study-level results: Sharing between patients and controls was observed for twenty-nine CD8+ CDR3 sequences.

The TCR comes from a human donor with aplastic anemia. The sample consisted of sorted CD4+, CD8+, or CD8+CD57+ T cells (not recorded which) from PBMCs.

The CDR3 nucleotides are TGCAGCGTTGAAAGGATTGGGGATGAGCAGTTCTTC. As protein: CSVERIGDEQFF. The chain links TRBV29-1 to TRBJ2-1, with unresolved D. The germline V and J ends were trimmed by 2 bases and 8 bases, with 10 bases remaining between them. Germline loops: CDR1 SQVTM, CDR2 ANQGSEA. The CDR3 has 12 amino acids.